This passage covers 20 T cell receptor beta chains from one sample sequenced in a study of T cells after posttransplantation cyclophosphamide. Clones were sequenced by immunoSEQ multiplex PCR, and TCRdb holds only the in-frame ones, with some missing. The sample yields around 14,000 clones, 65% to 85% seen once. Source material: memory CD4+ T cells sorted from PBMCs. These receptors were collected from a man between 45 and 60 years old.

This clone is a singleton in its sample. The V and J genes are TRBV19 and TRBJ2-7, with TRBD1 matching over 8 bases. Germline V gene sequence: CDR1 LNHDA, CDR2 SQIVND (reference sequence). This CDR3 spans 14 amino acids. With 3 bases clipped from V and 5 bases from J, the junction kept 6 bases outside the gene matches. The DNA of the CDR3 is TGTGCCAGTAGTATTCAGGGGGCTAGCAACGAGCAGTACTTC. Translated, it gives CASSIQGASNEQYF. The full variable domain, with the rest looked up from reference TRBV19 and TRBJ2-7, is DGGITQSPKYLFRKEGQNVTLSCEQNLNHDAMYWYRQDPGQGLRLIYYSQIVNDFQKGDIAEGYSVSREKKESFPLTVTSAQKNPTAFYLCASSIQGASNEQYFGPGTRLTVT.

The rearrangement links TRBV12-5 to TRBJ1-3; no reliable D call. Germline CDR1 and CDR2: LGHNT and FRNRAP. Deletions cut 5 bases from V and 4 bases from J, with 12 bases between. CDR3 length: 14 amino acids. The CDR3 loop is CASGLRLQGNTIYF. DNA for the CDR3: TGTGCTAGTGGTCTTCGTCTACAGGGAAACACCATATATTTT.

The chain has TRBV4-2 and TRBJ1-1, with 7 bases identical to TRBD1. Trimming cost V 4 bases and J 4 bases; bases outside gene matches: 12. CDR1 LGHNA and CDR2 YNFKEQ come from the germline V gene. This CDR3 is 16 amino acids long. CDR3 nucleotides: TGTGCCAGCAGCCTCCCGGGACAGAGGTTGACCACTGAAGCTTTCTTT. This translates into CASSLPGQRLTTEAFF.

V and J are TRBV5-1 and TRBJ2-7, with D possibly TRBD1 on 6 matching bases. Trimming stripped 4 bases from V and 5 bases from J, with 19 bases between. CDR3 length equals 15 residues. Germline CDR1 SGHRS, CDR2 YFSETQ. CDR3 nucleotide sequence: TGCGCCAGCAGCCAACCGGACAGTTCCGGAGACGAGCAGTACTTC. It yields the protein CASSQPDSSGDEQYF.

The chain employs TRBV14 and TRBJ2-3; 9 bases agree with TRBD2. V lost 1 base to trimming and J lost 1 base; unmatched junction nucleotides: 6. The CDR3 has 17 amino acids. CDR1 and CDR2 (germline): SGHDN, FVKESK. The CDR3 spells CASSQVGGRAGTDTQYF. CDR3 DNA sequence: TGTGCCAGCAGCCAAGTCGGCGGGAGGGCCGGCACAGATACGCAGTATTTT.

The chain recombines TRBV7-3 with TRBJ2-1; D gene unclear. The CDR3 contains 15 residues. Between the trimmed V and J ends, which lost 3 bases and 0 bases, there was a span of 9 bases. CDR1 is SGHTA, CDR2 FQGTGA, per germline. CDR3 loop: CASSFVQSSYNEQFF. CDR3 bases: TGTGCCAGCAGCTTCGTACAGAGCTCCTACAATGAGCAGTTCTTC.

This clone has just a few counts. The chain has TRBV7-9 and TRBJ2-3, with a possible D match to TRBD1 (5 bases). CDR1 and CDR2 from the germline V gene are SEHNR and FQNEAQ (reference sequence). V shed 2 bases and J shed 2 bases, with 17 bases lying between them. CDR3 length: 17 amino acids. The CDR3 protein is CASSLRATEYYTDTQYF. For the CDR3, the DNA is TGTGCCAGCAGCTTAAGGGCGACAGAATACTACACAGATACGCAGTATTTT.

This rearrangement joins TRBV15 to TRBJ1-1; maybe TRBD1 (6 bases). The CDR3 sequence is 13 residues long. Germline V gene sequence: CDR1 LNHNV, CDR2 YYDKDF (reference sequence). V shed 5 bases and J shed 5 bases, with 12 bases lying between them. The DNA for the CDR3 is TGTGCCACCAGCGTAACAGGGCTGACTGAAGCTTTCTTT. The encoded protein is CATSVTGLTEAFF.

This clone was counted a few times. CDR3 in amino acids: CASSRQGSTNEKLFF. CDR3 sequence (DNA): TGCGCCAGCAGCCGCCAGGGTTCCACTAATGAAAAACTGTTTTTT. The chain recombines TRBV5-1 with TRBJ1-4; a weak D match, TRBD1 (5 bases). CDR3 length equals 15 residues. Germline assignment: CDR1 SGHRS and CDR2 YFSETQ. The germline V and J ends were trimmed by 4 bases and 2 bases, with 12 bases remaining between them.

V usage is TRBV30 and J usage is TRBJ2-2, with D hard to call. Germline V gene sequence: CDR1 GTSNPN, CDR2 SVGIG (reference sequence). Trimming removed 1 base from V and 0 bases from J, with 6 bases in between. The CDR3 covers 14 residues. In DNA form, the CDR3 reads TGTGCCTGGAGTGGGGCAGCGAACACCGGGGAGCTGTTTTTT. Translating it yields CAWSGAANTGELFF. The variable domain in full, completed from reference TRBV30 and TRBJ2-2, reads SQTIHQWPATLVQPVGSPLSLECTVEGTSNPNLYWYRQAAGRGLQLLFYSVGIGQISSEVPQNLSASRPQDRQFILSSKKLLLSDSGFYLCAWSGAANTGELFFGEGSRLTVL.

The chain links TRBV5-4 to TRBJ2-3; 12 nucleotides line up with TRBD2. With 2 bases clipped from V and 8 bases from J, the junction kept 9 bases outside the gene matches. The germline CDR1 and CDR2 sequences are SGHNT and YYREEE (reference sequence). The CDR3 length is 16 residues. CDR3 amino acids: CASSFASGGGYGTQYF. In DNA, the CDR3 is TGTGCCAGCAGCTTCGCTAGCGGGGGGGGTTATGGTACGCAGTATTTT.

This clone appeared a few times. The V and J genes are TRBV10-3 and TRBJ1-1; tentatively, D is TRBD1 (5 bases). V lost 7 bases to trimming and J lost 3 bases, with 15 bases between them. There are 14 residues in the CDR3. The germline V gene encodes CDR1 ENHRY and CDR2 SYGVKD. The CDR3 DNA is TGTGCCATCAAGCGGGACGGGGGGGACACTGAAGCTTTCTTT. This codes for CAIKRDGGDTEAFF.

In its sample, this clone was seen a few times. V and J are TRBV2 and TRBJ1-2, with D uncertain. Germline values: CDR1 SNHLY, CDR2 FYNNEI. V was shortened by 8 bases and J by 2 bases, with 9 bases between the two germline ends. The CDR3 loop spans 12 amino acids. CDR3 sequence: CASRRQNYGYTF. The CDR3 nucleotides read TGTGCCAGCCGCAGGCAGAACTATGGCTACACCTTC.

This chain links TRBV11-3 with TRBJ1-5; 7 positions agree with TRBD1. The CDR3 is 14 residues long. Germline V gene sequence: CDR1 SGHNT, CDR2 YENEEA. The ends lost 1 base at V and 4 bases at J; junction bases unmatched: 1. The CDR3 DNA is TGTGCCAGCAGCTTAGTGGGACAGAATCAGCCCCAGCATTTT. Translating gives CASSLVGQNQPQHF.

This clone was seen a single time. The genes are TRBV6-1 and TRBJ1-5; D unresolved. V lost 0 bases, J lost 3 bases, and 21 bases lay in between. This CDR3 spans 19 amino acids. Germline V CDR1 and CDR2: MNHNS, SASEGT. CDR3 nucleotide sequence: TGTGCCAGCAGTGAAGCGCGGGTAGGGTTTCGGATAGACAATCAGCCCCAGCATTTT. Translating it yields CASSEARVGFRIDNQPQHF.

The DNA of the CDR3 is TGTGCCACCAGCGTACGGACGGGAACGTCTGGGGCCAACGTCCTGACTTTC. Translating gives CATSVRTGTSGANVLTF. The chain uses TRBV15 and TRBJ2-6, with D perhaps TRBD2 (5 bases). V was cut by 5 bases and J by 1 base, with 15 bases left in between. Looked up from germline, CDR1 is LNHNV and CDR2 is YYDKDF (reference sequence). CDR3 length: 17 amino acids.

CDR3 in amino acids: CASTRGGGSGYTF. The CDR3 coding sequence is TGTGCCAGCACCAGGGGCGGGGGGTCGGGCTACACCTTC. This chain connects TRBV6-1 to TRBJ1-2, with D possibly matching TRBD1 (6 bases). Germline loops: CDR1 MNHNS, CDR2 SASEGT. Between the trimmed V and J ends, which lost 7 bases and 8 bases, there was a span of 17 bases. The CDR3 extends over 13 amino acids.

The CDR3 nucleotides read TGTGCCTGGAGTGTACGACTTCTCACTGAGTCCTTTAATGAAAAACTGTTTTTT. As protein: CAWSVRLLTESFNEKLFF. The chain links TRBV30 to TRBJ1-4; no clear D gene. The CDR3 is 18 amino acids. Germline lookup yields CDR1 GTSNPN and CDR2 SVGIG (reference sequence). V lost 0 bases and J lost 4, with 21 bases in between.

The chain links TRBV2 to TRBJ1-6, with D unclear. Trimming cost V 7 bases and J 8 bases, with 18 bases left between them. Germline V gene sequence: CDR1 SNHLY, CDR2 FYNNEI. The CDR3 spans 15 residues. The CDR3 here is CASTDGYSSYSPLHF. The CDR3 DNA sequence: TGTGCCAGCACCGATGGGTACAGTTCCTATTCACCCCTCCACTTT.

V and J are TRBV12-5 and TRBJ2-7; 9 bases line up with TRBD2. The CDR3 length is 15 residues. Germline values: CDR1 LGHNT, CDR2 FRNRAP. Trimming removed 2 bases from V and 2 bases from J; junction bases left unmatched: 4. The CDR3 spells CASGLRVAGAYEQYF. CDR3 nucleotide sequence: TGTGCTAGTGGTTTGAGGGTAGCGGGGGCCTACGAGCAGTACTTC.